This passage covers 4 T cell receptor beta chains from one sample sequenced in a study of blood T cell repertoires in COVID-19. Assay used: immunoSEQ multiplex PCR; TCRdb lists only in-frame clones, some missing. Here the sample spans 200,000 to 250,000 clones, 80% to 90% being singletons. Sequences were obtained from PBMCs or T cells enriched from blood (not recorded which). These receptors originate from a woman in her 30s who had been exposed to COVID-19.

This clone has only a few counts. The rearrangement links TRBV7-6 to TRBJ1-6; 8 nucleotides line up with TRBD1. Germline values: CDR1 SGHVS, CDR2 FNYEAQ. This CDR3 region has 19 residues. With 5 bases clipped from V and 1 base from J, the junction kept 13 bases outside the gene matches. DNA of the CDR3: TGTGCCAGCAGCGAACAGCCCCCAGGGGGCTGGTCCTATAATTCACCCCTCCACTTT. Protein sequence: CASSEQPPGGWSYNSPLHF.

The chain recombines TRBV6-2 or TRBV6-3 with TRBJ2-5, with 11 bases matching TRBD2. The V gene's germline CDR1 is MNHEY and CDR2 SVGEGT. The CDR3 is 15 residues long. V was clipped by 4 bases and J by 2 bases; unmatched bases: 3. The CDR3 loop reads CASSLAGGRQETQYF. CDR3 in DNA: TGTGCCAGCAGTTTAGCGGGAGGGAGACAAGAGACCCAGTACTTC.

The genes are TRBV19 and TRBJ2-2; 11 positions match TRBD1. The V segment lost 7 bases and the J segment 5 bases; nucleotides outside the gene matches: 6. This CDR3 has 15 residues. The V gene's germline CDR1 is LNHDA and CDR2 SQIVND (reference sequence). This CDR3 reads CASTGQGATTGELFF. The DNA of the CDR3 is TGTGCCAGTACTGGACAGGGGGCAACTACCGGGGAGCTGTTTTTT.

This chain uses TRBV4-1 with TRBJ1-3, with TRBD1 identical over 7 bases. The V gene end was trimmed by 1 base and the J gene end by 0 bases; junction bases not matched to a gene: 12. Germline CDR1 MGHRA, CDR2 YSYEKL. This CDR3 spans 19 amino acids. This CDR3 reads CASSQGQNRGTSSGNTIYF. DNA of the CDR3: TGCGCCAGCAGCCAAGGGCAGAACAGGGGAACCAGCTCTGGAAACACCATATATTTT.